This TCR beta chain was sequenced during a study of CXCR3-negative and CXCR3-positive naive CD8 T cells. This CDR3 is built from 13 residues. Study-wide results and caveats: CD5 surface expression was similar among naive subsets, and TCR strength was estimated by inference from TRB CDR3 properties. Expression of CXCR3 was partially reduced after cryopreservation, and fresh PBMCs were used in most assays. Memory CD8+ cells had much lower diversity, and both naive subsets had comparably high diversity. CXCR3-negative and CXCR3-positive naive cells shared comparable TRBV-TRBJ usage, but memory cells did not.

Regarding this clonotype: The antigen is undetermined.

TRB cDNA libraries were made by UMI-labeled 5' RACE. TCRdb re-analyzed the 5' RACE reads; it lists each CDR3 protein once, without DNA. Seen in this sample are tens of thousands of distinct CDR3 sequences; the ten most common clones hold about 8%. The chain is built from TRBV12-3 or TRBV12-4 and TRBJ2-2. The sequencing sample was made of memory CD8+ T cells from blood. The TCR was taken from a human donor in good health. Some clones in this sample may be carry-over from other donors' samples. The CDR3: CASSTDGTGELFF.